The clone carrying this T cell receptor (beta chain) came up a few times. These data belong to a study of blood T cell repertoires in COVID-19. Overall study: Samples taken during acute and convalescent COVID-19 were collected in the United States, Italy and Spain. Sources were T cells, B-cell-depleted T cells, or PBMCs; the material itself was cDNA or gDNA.

Seattle researchers signed up patients amid active infection and tracked them longitudinally. Germline assignment: CDR1 SGHVS and CDR2 FQNEAQ. V was pared by 3 bases and J by 8 bases, with 19 bases between. The length of the CDR3 is 15 residues. The table came from immunoSEQ multiplex PCR; TCRdb's copy has only in-frame clones and leaves some out. Of 350,000 to 450,000 clones in the sample, roughly 86% were seen once. J is TRBJ1-2 and V is TRBV7-8; a possible D gene is TRBD1 (6 bases). The TCR sequence derives from a woman aged 55-70 years with COVID-19, enrolled during active disease. The sequenced material came from peripheral blood. CDR3 region: CASSLTGRQGEGYTF. The CDR3 DNA is TGTGCCAGCAGCTTGACAGGTCGTCAGGGTGAAGGCTACACCTTC.